The rows below give T cell receptor beta chains drawn from one sample of a study of CD8 T cells in Susac syndrome. TCRdb re-analysed the immunoSEQ multiplex PCR reads in MiXCR, keeping a single row per CDR3 protein. Among approximately 210,000 distinct CDR3 sequences listed, approximately 94% were seen once. The sequencing input was CD4+ T cells from PBMCs. Receptor source: a human donor with Susac syndrome. CDR3s include the opening cysteine and the closing phenylalanine or tryptophan. D genes are given only for firm matches. A row's size may be missing; if present it is once, few, many or a size class.

clone size | J gene | D gene | V gene | CDR3 protein
- | TRBJ2-7 | TRBD1 | TRBV4-2 | CASSPGQGLSEQYF
- | TRBJ2-1 | - | TRBV24-1 | CATSDPLGDGYNEQFF
few | TRBJ2-7 | - | TRBV3-1 | CASSLPGRSAYEQYF
few | TRBJ1-6 | - | TRBV20-1 | CSARGRGNSPLHF
- | TRBJ2-5 | TRBD1 | TRBV6-1 | CASSPLFTGGAGETQYF
- | TRBJ2-7 | - | TRBV3-1 | CASSQGDYYYEQYF
- | TRBJ2-7 | - | TRBV6-2/TRBV6-3 | CASSYSSGTSYEQYF
- | TRBJ2-1 | TRBD2 | TRBV9 | CASSVDTLAAGNEQFF
once | TRBJ1-1 | - | TRBV6-1 | CASSRTSWGTEAFF
- | TRBJ1-4 | - | TRBV5-1 | CASSLSHGVRDEKLFF
once | TRBJ2-1 | - | TRBV5-1 | CASSSPHGQGWSSYNEQFF
- | TRBJ1-1 | - | TRBV20-1 | CSAFHRGTTEAFF
once | TRBJ1-2 | - | TRBV20-1 | CSASRGGAPNYGYTF
- | TRBJ2-5 | - | TRBV27 | CASSLGARGTQYF
- | TRBJ2-3 | - | TRBV30 | CAWSPGEDTQYF
- | TRBJ1-5 | TRBD1 | TRBV3-1 | CASSQDGTGEGQPQHF
once | TRBJ2-3 | TRBD2 | TRBV12-3/TRBV12-4 | CASSLSGGALDTQYF
- | TRBJ1-1 | - | TRBV5-4 | CASSFMGGTEAFF
- | TRBJ1-2 | TRBD1 | TRBV6-2/TRBV6-3 | CASSLLGQGGNYGYTF
- | TRBJ2-1 | TRBD2 | TRBV7-9 | CASSSRTSGLSTSYNEQFF
- | TRBJ1-4 | - | TRBV2 | CAQRGTDNEKLFF
- | TRBJ2-3 | TRBD2 | TRBV30 | CAWRTGTRYTDTQYF
- | TRBJ2-7 | - | TRBV18 | CASSMDSYEQYF
- | TRBJ2-1 | TRBD1 | TRBV14 | CASSLLGQGTYNEQFF
- | TRBJ2-5 | - | TRBV5-4 | CASSLEGAGTGETQYF
- | TRBJ1-2 | - | TRBV20-1 | CSARGAGTFMGYTF
once | TRBJ2-7 | TRBD1 | TRBV20-1 | CSAREPTGYEQYF
- | TRBJ1-2 | - | TRBV11-2 | CASSLAGDGPYGYTF
- | TRBJ2-5 | TRBD1 | TRBV7-8 | CASSPRAGQGLETQYF
- | TRBJ1-2 | TRBD1 | TRBV20-1 | CSARDFGTGGFNYGYTF
- | TRBJ2-5 | TRBD1 | TRBV4-1 | CASSIRQGGIQETQYF
- | TRBJ1-2 | TRBD1 | TRBV29-1 | CSVTPAGTGLGYGYTF
- | TRBJ2-5 | - | TRBV7-8 | CASSLWGVKETQYF
- | TRBJ2-3 | - | TRBV6-5 | CASRKGPGSDTQYF
once | TRBJ2-7 | TRBD1 | TRBV18 | CASSPGQGWHEQYF
- | TRBJ1-2 | - | TRBV7-2 | CASSDTPAAGGYTF
- | TRBJ1-4 | - | TRBV20-1 | CSARVVARGSEKLFF
- | TRBJ2-1 | TRBD2 | TRBV7-9 | CASSLGSGDYNEQFF
- | TRBJ1-1 | - | TRBV9 | CASSVAAAENTEAFF
once | TRBJ2-3 | TRBD2 | TRBV20-1 | CSASHYSTGGITDTQYF
- | TRBJ2-2 | TRBD2 | TRBV9 | CASSPTTSGGAAGELFF
- | TRBJ1-5 | - | TRBV9 | CASSPLGNQPQHF
- | TRBJ1-6 | - | TRBV6-2/TRBV6-3 | CASRRPTDYNSPLHF
- | TRBJ2-5 | - | TRBV29-1 | CSVGQTQETQYF
- | TRBJ2-5 | TRBD1 | TRBV7-3 | CASSLTRDREQYF
- | TRBJ2-3 | TRBD2 | TRBV7-9 | CASSPGHTRGGTDTQYF